This T cell receptor (beta chain) was identified during a study of lymphopenia after photon versus proton radiotherapy (dated by TCRdb to between 2018 and 2020). For the wider study: The immunological effects of photon versus proton radiation therapy were compared in patients with gastrointestinal tumors who developed high-grade lymphopenia. The goal of the study was to describe how the two radiation modalities differ in their effects on the immune system. A cohort of around 18 patients with gastrointestinal tumors who received either photon or proton therapy and subsequently developed lymphopenia was included.

At the junction V is shortened by 7 bases and J by 1 base, with 14 bases in between. The CDR3 runs 14 residues from the cysteine to the phenylalanine. CDR3 DNA is the only sequence kept; it has 42 bases, read in frame from the first base. CDR1 SQVTM and CDR2 ANQGSEA are derived from the germline V gene. Of note for this clone: Its target antigen remains unknown. Base qualities are not provided; no much larger clone lies one nucleotide away.

On the study overall, not on this receptor specifically: The survival association was examined only in patients who died, and the authors described better survival with proton therapy as a possibility, not as a demonstrated result. After the lymphocyte count nadir, repertoires from photon-treated patients showed oligoclonal expansion, particularly of CD8+ Temra cells, and this expansion drove the decline in diversity. During treatment, patients who received proton therapy stayed relatively stable, whereas patients who received photon therapy lost naive T cells and TCR diversity and gained effector/memory populations. Among patients across the cohort who died, overall survival time showed an inverse correlation with a larger post-nadir drop in TCR diversity.

The method was the immunoSEQ multiplex PCR assay. Deep sequencing of rearranged TCR beta loci, alongside multiparametric flow cytometry, was used to profile T cell repertoires. TCRdb stores this immuneACCESS table with in-frame sequences only. Part of the clones is absent; in the studies checked, under half of the shortfall reflects unresolved V genes, and no reason is known for the rest. The sample profile shows about 24,000 clones; 82% of them were found once. Of the sample, 20% to 25% is held by the ten largest clones. This sequence uses TRBV29-1 and TRBJ1-5; a confident D gene designation cannot be given. This receptor was taken from a woman aged 70-85 years with pancreatic cancer. The sequenced sample was peripheral blood, obtained from a patient treated with proton-based radiotherapy. The CDR3 sequence is CSATATSSNQPQHF. The DNA sequence reads TGCAGCGCCACGGCTACCTCGAGCAATCAGCCCCAGCATTTT.